This passage covers 2 T cell receptor beta chains from one sample sequenced in a study of T cells after yellow fever vaccination. Each CDR3 protein gets one entry after TCRdb re-called the 5' RACE reads with MiXCR. The table lists a few hundred thousand distinct CDR3 sequences, 8.7% of them singletons. The sequenced sample was CD4+ T cells sorted from PBMCs, obtained 5 days after the yellow fever booster vaccination. The origin of the receptors is a man aged 18 to 35 who received the YFV17D yellow fever vaccine.

The V call is TRBV7-3, the J call TRBJ1-1; D ambiguous. Trimming shortened V by 1 base and J by 2 bases, and 5 bases separated the two germline ends. The CDR3 extends over 13 amino acids. Germline V CDR1 and CDR2: SGHTA, FQGTGA. The CDR3: CASSLRSNTEAFF. The CDR3, as DNA: TGTGCCAGCAGCTTAAGGAGCAACACTGAAGCTTTCTTT. The complete variable domain, with remaining parts taken from reference TRBV7-3 and TRBJ1-1, reads GAGVSQTPSNKVTEKGKYVELRCDPISGHTALYWYRQSLGQGPEFLIYFQGTGAADDSGLPNDRFFAVRPEGSVSTLKIQRTERGDSAVYLCASSLRSNTEAFFGQGTRLTVV.

This clonotype was found a few times. V and J are TRBV24-1 and TRBJ2-2, with 7 bases that match TRBD1. Germline V gene sequence: CDR1 KGHDR, CDR2 SFDVKD. The CDR3 extends over 14 amino acids. V lost 8 bases, J lost 0 bases, and 2 bases stayed unmatched. The CDR3 reads CATTGTANTGELFF. In nucleotides, the CDR3 is TGTGCCACCACCGGGACAGCGAACACCGGGGAGCTGTTTTTT.